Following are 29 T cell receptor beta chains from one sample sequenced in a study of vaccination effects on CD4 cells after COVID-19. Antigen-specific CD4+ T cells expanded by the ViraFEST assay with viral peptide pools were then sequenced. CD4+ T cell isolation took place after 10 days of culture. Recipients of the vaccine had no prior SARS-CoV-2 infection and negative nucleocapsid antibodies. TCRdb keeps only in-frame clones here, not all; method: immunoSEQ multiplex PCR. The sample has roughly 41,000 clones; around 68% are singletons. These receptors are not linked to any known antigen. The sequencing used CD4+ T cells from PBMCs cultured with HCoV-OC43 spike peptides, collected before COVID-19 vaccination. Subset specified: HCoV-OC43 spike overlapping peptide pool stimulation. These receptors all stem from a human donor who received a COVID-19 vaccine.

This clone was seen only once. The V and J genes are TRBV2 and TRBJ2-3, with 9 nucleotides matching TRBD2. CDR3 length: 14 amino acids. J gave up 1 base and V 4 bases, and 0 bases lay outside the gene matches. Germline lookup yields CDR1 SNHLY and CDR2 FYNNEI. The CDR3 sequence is CASSGLAGTDTQYF. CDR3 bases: TGTGCCAGCAGTGGACTAGCGGGCACAGATACGCAGTATTTT.

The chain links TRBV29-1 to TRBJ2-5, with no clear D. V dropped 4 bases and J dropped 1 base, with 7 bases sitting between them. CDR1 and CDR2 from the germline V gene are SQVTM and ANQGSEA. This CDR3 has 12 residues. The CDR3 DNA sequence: TGCAGCGTTGCTGACGGCCAAGAGACCCAGTACTTC. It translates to CSVADGQETQYF. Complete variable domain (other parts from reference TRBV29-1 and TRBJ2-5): SAVISQKPSRDICQRGTSLTIQCQVDSQVTMMFWYRQQPGQSLTLIATANQGSEATYESGFVIDKFPISRPNLTFSTLTVSNMSPEDSSIYLCSVADGQETQYFGPGTRLLVL.

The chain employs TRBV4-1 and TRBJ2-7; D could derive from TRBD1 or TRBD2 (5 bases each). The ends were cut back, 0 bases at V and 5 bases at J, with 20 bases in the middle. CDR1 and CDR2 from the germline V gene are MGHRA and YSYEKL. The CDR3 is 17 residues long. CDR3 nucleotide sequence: TGCGCCAGCAGCCAAGATCGAGGGGTATGGAGTGGCCACGAGCAGTACTTC. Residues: CASSQDRGVWSGHEQYF.

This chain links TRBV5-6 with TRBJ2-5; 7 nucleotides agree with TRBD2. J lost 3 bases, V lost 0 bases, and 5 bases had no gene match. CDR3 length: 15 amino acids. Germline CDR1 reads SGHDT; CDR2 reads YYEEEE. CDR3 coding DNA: TGTGCCAGCAGCTTGGTGAGGGCGGGAGAAGAGACCCAGTACTTC. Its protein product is CASSLVRAGEETQYF.

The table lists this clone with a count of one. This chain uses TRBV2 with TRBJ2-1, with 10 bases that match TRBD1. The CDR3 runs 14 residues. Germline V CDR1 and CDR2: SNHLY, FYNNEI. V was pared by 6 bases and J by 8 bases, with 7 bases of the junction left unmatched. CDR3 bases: TGTGCCAGCAGAACCGGGACAGGGGTCTATGAGCAGTTCTTC. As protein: CASRTGTGVYEQFF.

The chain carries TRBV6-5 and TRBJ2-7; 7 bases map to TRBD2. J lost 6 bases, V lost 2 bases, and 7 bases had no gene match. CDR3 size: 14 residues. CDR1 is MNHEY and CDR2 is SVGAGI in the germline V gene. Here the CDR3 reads CASSYRFREGEQYF. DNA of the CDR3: TGTGCCAGCAGTTACCGGTTCAGGGAGGGCGAGCAGTACTTC.

The CDR3 reads CASSDITGELFF. The CDR3 DNA sequence: TGTGCCAGCAGTGACATCACCGGGGAGCTGTTTTTT. V and J are TRBV6-1 and TRBJ2-2; D is unclear. CDR1 is MNHNS, CDR2 SASEGT, per germline. Trimming took 3 bases from V and 4 from J, leaving 3 bases between them. The CDR3 is 12 residues long.

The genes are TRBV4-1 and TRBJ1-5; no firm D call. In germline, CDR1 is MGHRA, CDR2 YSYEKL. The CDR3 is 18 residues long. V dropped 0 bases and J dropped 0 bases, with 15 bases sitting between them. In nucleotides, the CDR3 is TGCGCCAGCAGCCAAGAGGTCTGGCAGAAATCTAGCAATCAGCCCCAGCATTTT. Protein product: CASSQEVWQKSSNQPQHF.

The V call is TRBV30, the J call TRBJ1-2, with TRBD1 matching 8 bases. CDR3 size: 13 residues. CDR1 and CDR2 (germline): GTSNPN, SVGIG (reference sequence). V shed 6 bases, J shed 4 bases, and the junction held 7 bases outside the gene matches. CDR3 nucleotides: TGTGCCTGTAAGGATACAGGGGGCTATGGCTACACCTTC. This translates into CACKDTGGYGYTF. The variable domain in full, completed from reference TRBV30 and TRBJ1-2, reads SQTIHQWPATLVQPVGSPLSLECTVEGTSNPNLYWYRQAAGRGLQLLFYSVGIGQISSEVPQNLSASRPQDRQFILSSKKLLLSDSGFYLCACKDTGGYGYTFGSGTRLTVV.

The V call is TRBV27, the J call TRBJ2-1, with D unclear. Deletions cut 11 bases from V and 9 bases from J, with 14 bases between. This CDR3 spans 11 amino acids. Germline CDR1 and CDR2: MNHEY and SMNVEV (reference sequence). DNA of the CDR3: TGTGCCGGCGCCCTCCACAGTGAGCAGTTCTTC. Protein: CAGALHSEQFF.

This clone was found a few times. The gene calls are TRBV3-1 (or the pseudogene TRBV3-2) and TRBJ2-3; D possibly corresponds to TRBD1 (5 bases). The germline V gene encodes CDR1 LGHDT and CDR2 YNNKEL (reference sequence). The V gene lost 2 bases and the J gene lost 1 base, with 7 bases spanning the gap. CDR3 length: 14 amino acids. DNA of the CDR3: TGTGCCAGCAGCCAACCCAGGGGCACAGATACGCAGTATTTT. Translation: CASSQPRGTDTQYF.

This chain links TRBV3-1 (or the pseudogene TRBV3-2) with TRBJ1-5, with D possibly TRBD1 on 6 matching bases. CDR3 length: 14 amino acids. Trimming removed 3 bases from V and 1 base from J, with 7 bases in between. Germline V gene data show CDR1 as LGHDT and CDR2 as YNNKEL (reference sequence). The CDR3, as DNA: TGTGCCAGCAGCCAGAGGGGGAGCAATCAGCCCCAGCATTTT. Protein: CASSQRGSNQPQHF.

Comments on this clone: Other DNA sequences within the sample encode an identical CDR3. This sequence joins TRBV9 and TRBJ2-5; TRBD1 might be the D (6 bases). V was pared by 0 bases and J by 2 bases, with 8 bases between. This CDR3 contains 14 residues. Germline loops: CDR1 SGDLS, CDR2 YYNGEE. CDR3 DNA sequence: TGTGCCAGCAGCGTAGGGACAGTTCAAGAGACCCAGTACTTC. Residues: CASSVGTVQETQYF.

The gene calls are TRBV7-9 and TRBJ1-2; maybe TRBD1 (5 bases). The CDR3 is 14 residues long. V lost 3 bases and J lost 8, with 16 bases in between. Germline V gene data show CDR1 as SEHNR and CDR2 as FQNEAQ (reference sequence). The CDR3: CASSLGTALFGYTF. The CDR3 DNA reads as TGTGCCAGCAGCTTGGGGACTGCGCTTTTCGGCTACACCTTC.

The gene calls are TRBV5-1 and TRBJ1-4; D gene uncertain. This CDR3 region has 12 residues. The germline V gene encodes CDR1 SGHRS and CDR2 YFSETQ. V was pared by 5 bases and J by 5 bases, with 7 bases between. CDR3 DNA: TGCGCCAGCAGTCAACCAAATGAAAAACTGTTTTTT. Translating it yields CASSQPNEKLFF.

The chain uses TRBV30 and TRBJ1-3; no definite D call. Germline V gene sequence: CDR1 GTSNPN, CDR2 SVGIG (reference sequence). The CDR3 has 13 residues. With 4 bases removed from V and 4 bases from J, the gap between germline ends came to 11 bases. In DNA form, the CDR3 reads TGTGCCTGGAAAGTGACGGCGGGAAACACCATATATTTT. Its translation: CAWKVTAGNTIYF.

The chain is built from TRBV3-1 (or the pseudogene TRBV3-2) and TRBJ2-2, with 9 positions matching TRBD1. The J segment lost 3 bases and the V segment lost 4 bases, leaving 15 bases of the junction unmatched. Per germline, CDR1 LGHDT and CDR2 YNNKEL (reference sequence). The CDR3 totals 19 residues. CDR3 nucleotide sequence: TGTGCCAGCAGCCCCCCAGCCAGAGACAGGGGGTCAGACACCGGGGAGCTGTTTTTT. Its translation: CASSPPARDRGSDTGELFF.

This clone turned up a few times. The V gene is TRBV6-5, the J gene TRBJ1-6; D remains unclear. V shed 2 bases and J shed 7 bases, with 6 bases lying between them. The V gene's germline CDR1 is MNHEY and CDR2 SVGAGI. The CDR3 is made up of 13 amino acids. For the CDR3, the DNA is TGTGCCAGCAGTTACCCCGGGAATTCACCCCTCCACTTT. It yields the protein CASSYPGNSPLHF.

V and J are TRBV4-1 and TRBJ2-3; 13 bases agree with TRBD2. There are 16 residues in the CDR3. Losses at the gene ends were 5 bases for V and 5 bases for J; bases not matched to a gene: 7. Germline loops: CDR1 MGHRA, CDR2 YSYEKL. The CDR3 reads CASSTGLAGAGDTQYF. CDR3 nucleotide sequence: TGCGCCAGCAGCACCGGACTAGCGGGAGCCGGAGATACGCAGTATTTT.

The CDR3 reads CASSSAGRGTEAFF. CDR3 nucleotides: TGTGCCAGCTCGTCCGCGGGGAGGGGCACTGAAGCTTTCTTT. This chain joins TRBV18 and TRBJ1-1; D possibly corresponds to TRBD1 (5 bases). V was pared by 6 bases and J by 4 bases, with 15 bases between. There are 14 residues in the CDR3. Germline lookup yields CDR1 KGHSH and CDR2 LQKENI.

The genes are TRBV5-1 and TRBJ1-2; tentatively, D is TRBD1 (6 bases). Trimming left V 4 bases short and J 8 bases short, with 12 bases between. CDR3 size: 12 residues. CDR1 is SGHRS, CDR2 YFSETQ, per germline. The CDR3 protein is CASSAGAAGYTF. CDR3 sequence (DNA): TGCGCCAGCAGCGCGGGGGCGGCAGGCTACACCTTC.

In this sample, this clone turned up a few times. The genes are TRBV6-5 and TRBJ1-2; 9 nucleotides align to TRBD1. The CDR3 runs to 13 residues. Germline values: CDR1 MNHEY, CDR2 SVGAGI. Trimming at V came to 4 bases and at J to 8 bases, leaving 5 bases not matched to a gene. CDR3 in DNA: TGTGCCAGCAGTTCTACGGGACAGGGAGGCTACACCTTC. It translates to CASSSTGQGGYTF.

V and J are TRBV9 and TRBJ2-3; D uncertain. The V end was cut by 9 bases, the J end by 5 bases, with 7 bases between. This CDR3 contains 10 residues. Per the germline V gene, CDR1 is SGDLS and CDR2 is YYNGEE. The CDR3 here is CAIPGDTQYF. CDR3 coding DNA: TGTGCCATCCCGGGAGATACGCAGTATTTT.

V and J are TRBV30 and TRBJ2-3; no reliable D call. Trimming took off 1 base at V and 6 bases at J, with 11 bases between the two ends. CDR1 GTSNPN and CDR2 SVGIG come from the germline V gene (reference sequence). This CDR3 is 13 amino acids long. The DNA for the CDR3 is TGTGCCTGGAGTGCAAGAGTCGGGGATACGCAGTATTTT. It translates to CAWSARVGDTQYF.

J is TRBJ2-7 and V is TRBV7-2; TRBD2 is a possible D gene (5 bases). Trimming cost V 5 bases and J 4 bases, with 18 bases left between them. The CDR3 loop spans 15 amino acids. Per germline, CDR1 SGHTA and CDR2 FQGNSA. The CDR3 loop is CASSPSRQPSYEQYF. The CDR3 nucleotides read TGTGCCAGCAGCCCTAGCAGACAACCCTCTTACGAGCAGTACTTC. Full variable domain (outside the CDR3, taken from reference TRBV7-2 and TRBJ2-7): GAGVSQSPSNKVTEKGKDVELRCDPISGHTALYWYRQSLGQGLEFLIYFQGNSAPDKSGLPSDRFSAERTGGSVSTLTIQRTQQEDSAVYLCASSPSRQPSYEQYFGPGTRLTVT.

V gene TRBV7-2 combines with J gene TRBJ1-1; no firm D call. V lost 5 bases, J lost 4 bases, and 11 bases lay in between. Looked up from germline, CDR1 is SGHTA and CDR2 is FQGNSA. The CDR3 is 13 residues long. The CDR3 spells CASSPDGLTEAFF. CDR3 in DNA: TGTGCCAGCAGCCCCGATGGCCTCACTGAAGCTTTCTTT.

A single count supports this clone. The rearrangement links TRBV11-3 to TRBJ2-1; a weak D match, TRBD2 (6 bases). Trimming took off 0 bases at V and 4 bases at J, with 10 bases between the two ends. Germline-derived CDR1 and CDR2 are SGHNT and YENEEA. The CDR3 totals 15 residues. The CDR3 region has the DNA TGTGCCAGCAGCTTAGATGGCCGGGGGTACAATGAGCAGTTCTTC. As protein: CASSLDGRGYNEQFF.

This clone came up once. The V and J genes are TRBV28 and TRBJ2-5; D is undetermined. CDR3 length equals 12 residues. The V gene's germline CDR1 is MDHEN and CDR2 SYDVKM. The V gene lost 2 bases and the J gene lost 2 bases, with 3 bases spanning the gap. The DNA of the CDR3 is TGTGCCAGCAGTTTACCTCAAGAGACCCAGTACTTC. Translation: CASSLPQETQYF. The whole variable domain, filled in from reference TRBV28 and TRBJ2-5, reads DVKVTQSSRYLVKRTGEKVFLECVQDMDHENMFWYRQDPGLGLRLIYFSYDVKMKEKGDIPEGYSVSREKKERFSLILESASTNQTSMYLCASSLPQETQYFGPGTRLLVL.

The CDR3 region is CASSSPGQTGEAFF. CDR3 sequence (DNA): TGTGCCAGCAGCTCGCCGGGACAGACAGGGGAAGCTTTCTTT. The chain has TRBV28 and TRBJ1-1; TRBD1 agrees at 7 bases. With 6 bases clipped from V and 8 bases from J, the junction kept 12 bases outside the gene matches. The CDR3 contains 14 residues. Germline lookup yields CDR1 MDHEN and CDR2 SYDVKM.